Listed below are T cell receptor beta chains from one sample, sequenced in a study of T-cell reconstitution after alpha-beta-depleted transplantation in children. TCRdb independently ran MiXCR on the PCR reads; one entry per CDR3 protein. The repertoire holds 150,000 to 250,000 distinct CDR3 sequences, with 6.3% as singletons. Sequencing used PBMCs, obtained before TCRalphabeta/CD19-depleted stem cell transplant. Receptors were obtained from a girl less than two years old with combined immunodeficiency, due to receive a stem cell transplant. The CDR3 runs from the conserved cysteine through the conserved F or W.

j_call: TRBJ2-7
v_call: TRBV19
cdr3_aa: CASSLSLQAGQGEQYF

j_call: TRBJ2-2
v_call: TRBV7-8
cdr3_aa: CASSLEGGYGELFF

j_call: TRBJ1-5
v_call: TRBV28
cdr3_aa: CASSPNRGWQPQHF

j_call: TRBJ2-5
v_call: TRBV7-9
cdr3_aa: CASSYPYRGRKETQYF

j_call: TRBJ2-3
v_call: TRBV10-3
cdr3_aa: CAISESFAGGTPDTQYF

j_call: TRBJ2-5
v_call: TRBV7-2
cdr3_aa: CASSHVGDQETQYF

j_call: TRBJ2-6
v_call: TRBV12-3/TRBV12-4
cdr3_aa: CASSADGTGANVLTF

j_call: TRBJ1-5
v_call: TRBV4-2
cdr3_aa: CASSPSKMRRWGNQPQHF

j_call: TRBJ2-7
v_call: TRBV7-2
cdr3_aa: CASSFTATYEQYF

j_call: TRBJ2-3
v_call: TRBV24-1
cdr3_aa: CATSDPYQPTDTQYF

j_call: TRBJ2-1
v_call: TRBV20-1
cdr3_aa: CSPHGGASGNEQFF

j_call: TRBJ2-2
v_call: TRBV29-1
cdr3_aa: CSVGTLNTGELFF

j_call: TRBJ2-5
v_call: TRBV29-1
cdr3_aa: CSVNRATTQETQYF

j_call: TRBJ2-1
v_call: TRBV20-1
cdr3_aa: CSAPRRRGNEQFF

j_call: TRBJ1-2
v_call: TRBV6-2/TRBV6-3
cdr3_aa: CASSYQDRGCCANGYTF

j_call: TRBJ2-1
v_call: TRBV20-1
cdr3_aa: CSARNYHNEQFF

j_call: TRBJ2-3
v_call: TRBV13
cdr3_aa: CASSGVGDTQYF

j_call: TRBJ2-4
v_call: TRBV29-1
cdr3_aa: CSVEAGNKNIQYF

j_call: TRBJ2-1
v_call: TRBV7-6
cdr3_aa: CASSLDRGSYNEQFF

j_call: TRBJ2-7
v_call: TRBV6-5
cdr3_aa: CASSYLPPARGVYYEQYF

j_call: TRBJ2-1
v_call: TRBV7-3
cdr3_aa: CASSFAGLYNEQFF

j_call: TRBJ2-1
v_call: TRBV9
cdr3_aa: CASSVGTVSYNEQFF

j_call: TRBJ2-7
v_call: TRBV20-1
cdr3_aa: CSASPTGAYEQYF

j_call: TRBJ2-5
v_call: TRBV7-3
cdr3_aa: CASSPSGQGAGETQYF

j_call: TRBJ2-1
v_call: TRBV7-3
cdr3_aa: CASSLMGLAGVHNEQFF

j_call: TRBJ2-5
v_call: TRBV29-1
cdr3_aa: CSVEEETQYF

j_call: TRBJ1-2
v_call: TRBV12-3/TRBV12-4
cdr3_aa: CASSFGGAGGYTF

j_call: TRBJ1-5
v_call: TRBV28
cdr3_aa: CASSSGPTTPSPQHF

j_call: TRBJ2-2
v_call: TRBV29-1
cdr3_aa: CSVVKPGGGNTGELFF

j_call: TRBJ2-1
v_call: TRBV29-1
cdr3_aa: CSVVGLAGGSYNEQFF

j_call: TRBJ2-3
v_call: TRBV5-1
cdr3_aa: CASSRAEGGIRTDTQYF

j_call: TRBJ2-7
v_call: TRBV4-1
cdr3_aa: CASSLEGAVYEQYF